These T cell receptor beta chains were read from a single sample in a study of shared T cell receptors in the human thymus. Using immunoSEQ multiplex PCR, the repertoire was profiled, and TCRdb retains in-frame clones only, with some absent. The data hold 500,000 to 550,000 clones, with about 84% observed a single time. This sample also belongs to another study, concerning human thymus T cells.

Material: thymocytes. All receptors derive from a boy under two years old with a congenital heart defect. Each CDR3 is given with its conserved first and last residue. A D gene is named only where the DNA matches it firmly. Expanded clones get a size class; other rows say once, few or many, or leave the size out.

CDR3: CASSFQASGNYEQYF
DNA: TGTGCCAGCAGCTTCCAAGCTAGCGGGAACTACGAGCAGTACTTC
D: TRBD2
size: once
J: TRBJ2-7
V: TRBV7-8

CDR3: CASSPGVGNEKLFF
DNA: TGTGCCAGCAGCCCAGGGGTCGGGAATGAAAAACTGTTTTTT
D: NA
size: NA
J: TRBJ1-4
V: TRBV6-5

CDR3: CASRSPGHHTEAFF
DNA: TGTGCCAGCAGGTCGCCGGGACACCACACTGAAGCTTTCTTT
D: NA
size: once
J: TRBJ1-1
V: TRBV6-5

CDR3: CASSTGTSGRNEQFF
DNA: TGTGCCAGCAGCACCGGGACTAGCGGTCGCAATGAGCAGTTCTTC
D: TRBD2
size: NA
J: TRBJ2-1
V: TRBV5-6

CDR3: CASSQGKGIEQYF
DNA: TGCGCCAGCAGCCAAGGGAAGGGGATCGAGCAGTACTTC
D: NA
size: NA
J: TRBJ2-7
V: TRBV4-3

CDR3: CASSPGQRGDTEAFF
DNA: TGTGCCAGCAGTCCCGGACAGCGGGGCGACACTGAAGCTTTCTTT
D: NA
size: NA
J: TRBJ1-1
V: TRBV27

CDR3: CASSLTGGEQYF
DNA: TGTGCCAGCAGCTTAACGGGAGGGGAGCAGTACTTC
D: TRBD2
size: NA
J: TRBJ2-7
V: TRBV7-2

CDR3: CASSFHRLAYANTGELFF
DNA: TGTGCCAGCAGTTTCCACCGACTAGCGTACGCGAACACCGGGGAGCTGTTTTTT
D: TRBD2
size: few
J: TRBJ2-2
V: TRBV28

CDR3: CASSRDIEETQYF
DNA: TGTGCCAGCAGCAGGGACATAGAAGAGACCCAGTACTTC
D: NA
size: NA
J: TRBJ2-5
V: TRBV5-4

CDR3: CASSQDRQANYGYTF
DNA: TGTGCCAGCAGCCAAGATCGACAGGCGAACTATGGCTACACCTTC
D: NA
size: NA
J: TRBJ1-2
V: TRBV4-2

CDR3: CASSPKGLAGASKQFF
DNA: TGCGCCAGCAGCCCCAAGGGACTAGCGGGTGCCTCCAAGCAGTTCTTC
D: TRBD2
size: NA
J: TRBJ2-1
V: TRBV4-3

CDR3: CASTKGLGETQYF
DNA: TGTGCCAGCACCAAGGGACTAGGCGAGACCCAGTACTTC
D: TRBD2
size: NA
J: TRBJ2-5
V: TRBV27

CDR3: CATGTGDYGYTF
DNA: TGTGCCACCGGGACAGGGGATTACGGCTACACCTTC
D: TRBD1
size: NA
J: TRBJ1-2
V: TRBV15

CDR3: CAWSWDRDTGELFF
DNA: TGTGCCTGGAGCTGGGACAGGGACACCGGGGAGCTGTTTTTT
D: TRBD1
size: NA
J: TRBJ2-2
V: TRBV30

CDR3: CASSHGLAGVGEQYF
DNA: TGTGCCAGCAGCCACGGACTAGCGGGAGTAGGCGAGCAGTACTTC
D: TRBD2
size: NA
J: TRBJ2-7
V: TRBV5-5

CDR3: CASSPRFGSYNEQFF
DNA: TGTGCCAGTAGTCCCCGGTTTGGCTCCTACAATGAGCAGTTCTTC
D: NA
size: few
J: TRBJ2-1
V: TRBV19

CDR3: CASSGQYNEKLFF
DNA: TGTGCCAGCAGTGGGCAGTATAATGAAAAACTGTTTTTT
D: NA
size: NA
J: TRBJ1-4
V: TRBV28

CDR3: CASRQGPNEQFF
DNA: TGTGCCAGCAGACAGGGACCCAATGAGCAGTTCTTC
D: NA
size: NA
J: TRBJ2-1
V: TRBV2

CDR3: CASSKPSGQGANYEQYF
DNA: TGTGCCAGCAGTAAACCCTCGGGACAGGGGGCAAACTACGAGCAGTACTTC
D: TRBD1
size: NA
J: TRBJ2-7
V: TRBV28

CDR3: CASSERGGLSGNTIYF
DNA: TGCGCCAGCAGTGAGCGGGGGGGGCTGTCTGGAAACACCATATATTTT
D: NA
size: once
J: TRBJ1-3
V: TRBV10-1

CDR3: CASTPRAQREGRQYF
DNA: TGTGCCAGCACCCCGAGGGCCCAGCGGGAGGGCCGGCAGTACTTC
D: TRBD2
size: NA
J: TRBJ2-7
V: TRBV27

CDR3: CSVSAENVFYGYTF
DNA: TGCAGCGTTAGCGCCGAGAACGTTTTCTATGGCTACACCTTC
D: NA
size: NA
J: TRBJ1-2
V: TRBV29-1

CDR3: CASSQEVGEPVVGWDTQYF
DNA: TGCGCCAGCAGCCAAGAGGTTGGGGAGCCGGTTGTAGGGTGGGATACGCAGTATTTT
D: NA
size: NA
J: TRBJ2-3
V: TRBV4-3

CDR3: CASSPKYNEQFF
DNA: TGTGCCAGCAGCCCTAAGTACAATGAGCAGTTCTTC
D: NA
size: NA
J: TRBJ2-1
V: TRBV7-9

CDR3: CSVETRNEQYF
DNA: TGCAGCGTTGAAACGCGAAACGAGCAGTACTTC
D: NA
size: NA
J: TRBJ2-7
V: TRBV29-1

CDR3: CASSSGQGREKLFF
DNA: TGCGCCAGCAGCTCTGGACAGGGGAGGGAAAAACTGTTTTTT
D: TRBD1
size: NA
J: TRBJ1-4
V: TRBV5-1

CDR3: CASSLDPSGNEQFF
DNA: TGTGCCAGCAGCTTAGACCCTAGCGGCAATGAGCAGTTCTTC
D: TRBD2
size: NA
J: TRBJ2-1
V: TRBV7-6

CDR3: CASSQDKGFGTGVYNEQFF
DNA: TGCGCCAGCAGCCAAGATAAAGGTTTTGGGACAGGGGTGTACAATGAGCAGTTCTTC
D: TRBD1
size: once
J: TRBJ2-1
V: TRBV4-3

CDR3: CASSMSFRESYNEQFF
DNA: TGTGCCAGTAGTATGTCGTTCAGGGAATCCTACAATGAGCAGTTCTTC
D: NA
size: NA
J: TRBJ2-1
V: TRBV19

CDR3: CASSFEEGEAFF
DNA: TGTGCCAGCAGCTTCGAGGAGGGTGAAGCTTTCTTT
D: NA
size: NA
J: TRBJ1-1
V: TRBV7-9

CDR3: CAWSVGPGKTGGQETQYF
DNA: TGTGCCTGGAGTGTGGGCCCGGGGAAAACCGGGGGCCAAGAGACCCAGTACTTC
D: NA
size: few
J: TRBJ2-5
V: TRBV30

CDR3: CASSPGTSGSYEQYF
DNA: TGCGCCAGCAGCCCCGGGACTAGCGGGAGCTACGAGCAGTACTTC
D: TRBD2
size: NA
J: TRBJ2-7
V: TRBV4-1

CDR3: CASSQGTGEAYNEQFF
DNA: TGCGCCAGCAGCCAAGGTACGGGAGAGGCCTACAATGAGCAGTTCTTC
D: NA
size: few
J: TRBJ2-1
V: TRBV4-3

CDR3: CASSRLAGAYEQYF
DNA: TGTGCCAGCAGTCGACTAGCGGGAGCCTACGAGCAGTACTTC
D: TRBD2
size: NA
J: TRBJ2-7
V: TRBV27

CDR3: CASSVNLGRGNEQYF
DNA: TGTGCCAGCAGTGTCAACCTAGGCAGGGGGAACGAGCAGTACTTC
D: TRBD1
size: NA
J: TRBJ2-7
V: TRBV25-1

CDR3: CASRSSGGTGAYEQYF
DNA: TGTGCCAGCAGGTCGTCTGGCGGGACAGGGGCCTACGAGCAGTACTTC
D: TRBD1
size: NA
J: TRBJ2-7
V: TRBV28

CDR3: CASSDRGGEETQYF
DNA: TGTGCCAGCAGTGATAGAGGGGGTGAAGAGACCCAGTACTTC
D: NA
size: NA
J: TRBJ2-5
V: TRBV6-5

CDR3: CASRPDRGDQPQHF
DNA: TGCGCCAGCAGACCTGACAGGGGAGATCAGCCCCAGCATTTT
D: TRBD1
size: NA
J: TRBJ1-5
V: TRBV5-1

CDR3: CASSVAPAGMSYNEQFF
DNA: TGTGCCAGCAGCGTAGCCCCCGCGGGGATGTCCTACAATGAGCAGTTCTTC
D: NA
size: few
J: TRBJ2-1
V: TRBV9

CDR3: CATSRDFVWASGKSVSYEQYF
DNA: TGTGCCACCAGCAGAGATTTCGTCTGGGCTAGCGGGAAGAGCGTATCCTACGAGCAGTACTTC
D: TRBD2
size: NA
J: TRBJ2-7
V: TRBV15

CDR3: CASSITGGGTNTEAFF
DNA: TGTGCCAGTAGTATCACAGGTGGCGGGACGAACACTGAAGCTTTCTTT
D: NA
size: NA
J: TRBJ1-1
V: TRBV19